One and the same sample provided the 25 T cell receptor beta chains below, sequenced in a study of technical replicates of blood from a few donors. Method: immunoSEQ multiplex PCR; TCRdb's copy keeps in-frame clones and lacks some. The sample holds around 80,000 clones, 95% to 98% seen once. The specimen sequenced was T cells isolated from PBMCs. The receptors come from a human donor in good health.

V usage is TRBV28 and J usage is TRBJ2-3; unclear D gene. There are 11 residues in the CDR3. Germline V gene data show CDR1 as MDHEN and CDR2 as SYDVKM. V shed 8 bases and J shed 4 bases, with 7 bases lying between them. The CDR3 loop reads CASERSDTQYF. The DNA for the CDR3 is TGTGCCAGCGAGAGATCAGATACGCAGTATTTT.

This clone appeared a single time. This chain joins TRBV5-1 and TRBJ2-5; possibly TRBD1 for D (5 bases). The CDR3 spans 18 residues. V was shortened by 5 bases and J by 7 bases, with 30 bases between the two germline ends. Looked up from germline, CDR1 is SGHRS and CDR2 is YFSETQ. The CDR3 sequence is CASSSEAIDSGKVVTQYF. DNA for the CDR3: TGCGCCAGCAGTTCCGAGGCAATAGACAGTGGGAAAGTTGTGACCCAGTACTTC.

The gene calls are TRBV5-1 and TRBJ1-4, with D maybe TRBD1 (5 bases). The CDR3 runs 15 residues. Trimming left V 5 bases short and J 2 bases short, with 13 bases between. Germline loops: CDR1 SGHRS, CDR2 YFSETQ. DNA for the CDR3: TGCGCCAGCAGAGAGGTGGGGGGGACTAATGAAAAACTGTTTTTT. Protein sequence: CASREVGGTNEKLFF.

The CDR3 spells CASSLMGGDTEAFF. CDR3 coding DNA: TGTGCCAGCAGCTTAATGGGCGGGGACACTGAAGCTTTCTTT. The J gene is TRBJ1-1, the V gene TRBV11-3; D unresolved. V lost 2 bases to trimming and J lost 3 bases, with 10 bases between them. Germline V gene lookup returns CDR1 SGHNT and CDR2 YENEEA. CDR3 length: 14 residues.

The genes are TRBV5-4 and TRBJ2-7; TRBD1 aligns across 8 bases. V gave up 3 bases and J gave up 2 bases; unmatched junction bases: 4. Germline V gene data show CDR1 as SGHNT and CDR2 as YYREEE (reference sequence). The CDR3 runs to 14 residues. The CDR3 DNA is TGTGCCAGCAGCTCCGGGACAGGCACCTACGAGCAGTACTTC. It encodes CASSSGTGTYEQYF. Drawing the rest from reference TRBV5-4 and TRBJ2-7, the complete variable domain is ETGVTQSPTHLIKTRGQQVTLRCSSQSGHNTVSWYQQALGQGPQFIFQYYREEENGRGNFPPRFSGLQFPNYSSELNVNALELDDSALYLCASSSGTGTYEQYFGPGTRLTVT.

The CDR3 here is CATSVTGPEKLFF. CDR3 coding DNA: TGTGCCACCAGCGTCACAGGGCCTGAAAAACTGTTTTTT. This sequence joins TRBV15 and TRBJ1-4; possible D gene TRBD1, 6 bases. Germline CDR1 LNHNV, CDR2 YYDKDF (reference sequence). V was cut by 5 bases and J by 7 bases, with 11 bases left in between. This CDR3 is built from 13 residues. The full variable domain, in which reference TRBV15 and TRBJ1-4 provide the parts outside the CDR3, is DAMVIQNPRYQVTQFGKPVTLSCSQTLNHNVMYWYQQKSSQAPKLLFHYYDKDFNNEADTPDNFQSRRPNTSFCFLDIRSPGLGDTAMYLCATSVTGPEKLFFGSGTQLSVL.

J is TRBJ2-6 and V is TRBV4-1; 10 bases agree with TRBD1. The CDR3 runs to 18 residues. Germline V gene sequence: CDR1 MGHRA, CDR2 YSYEKL. Germline trimming cut 3 bases from V and 2 bases from J; bases unmatched to any gene: 7. The CDR3 is CASSHFGQGVAGANVLTF. The CDR3 nucleotides are TGCGCCAGCAGCCATTTTGGACAGGGGGTGGCTGGGGCCAACGTCCTGACTTTC.

This chain uses TRBV13 with TRBJ2-7; D possibly corresponds to TRBD2 (6 bases). The germline V and J ends were trimmed by 0 bases and 6 bases, with 12 bases remaining between them. Germline V gene data show CDR1 as PRHDT and CDR2 as FYEKMQ (reference sequence). This CDR3 comprises 14 residues. CDR3 nucleotides: TGTGCCAGCAGCTTAGGTCTAAGACTAGGCGAGCAGTACTTC. This gives the protein CASSLGLRLGEQYF.

The chain couples TRBV21-1 to TRBJ1-6; the table's TRBD1 call for D was not verified on the DNA. TRBV21-1 is noted as a pseudogene. The CDR3 runs 16 residues. CDR3 amino acids: CASRPRQGRGNSPLHF. The CDR3 DNA follows: TGTGCCAGCAGGCCGAGGCAGGGAAGAGGTAATTCACCCCTCCACTTT.

The chain carries TRBV12-5 and TRBJ2-3; TRBD1 aligns across 7 bases. Per germline, CDR1 LGHNT and CDR2 FRNRAP. V gave up 1 base and J gave up 6 bases; unmatched junction bases: 22. This CDR3 has 20 amino acids. In DNA form, the CDR3 reads TGTGCTAGTGGTTTGGCAAGACAGGGCCTCTCGATTGGTGTCTCGGATACGCAGTATTTT. It encodes CASGLARQGLSIGVSDTQYF.

V usage is TRBV10-3 and J usage is TRBJ2-1; tentative D call: TRBD1 (5 bases). Looked up from germline, CDR1 is ENHRY and CDR2 is SYGVKD. The CDR3 sequence is 12 residues long. V lost 9 bases and J lost 8, with 14 bases in between. The CDR3 sequence: CAMADTAHEQFF. The DNA for the CDR3 is TGTGCCATGGCGGACACAGCGCATGAGCAGTTCTTC.

J is TRBJ2-3 and V is TRBV19, with 7 bases that match TRBD1. The CDR3 spans 14 residues. Trimming at V came to 4 bases and at J to 0 bases, leaving 1 base not matched to a gene. From germline, CDR1 is LNHDA and CDR2 SQIVND (reference sequence). The CDR3 here is CASSTDRSTDTQYF. CDR3 coding DNA: TGTGCCAGTAGTACGGACAGGAGCACAGATACGCAGTATTTT.

V usage is TRBV11-2 and J usage is TRBJ2-7; TRBD1 aligns across 8 bases. CDR1 and CDR2 (germline): SGHAT, FQNNGV. With V trimmed by 5 bases and J by 5 bases, 11 bases remained unmatched. The CDR3 is 15 amino acids. CDR3 sequence reads: CASSQTDRGLNEQYF. The CDR3, as DNA: TGTGCCAGCAGCCAAACAGACAGGGGCCTAAACGAGCAGTACTTC.

This chain uses TRBV19 with TRBJ2-1, with a weak D call TRBD1 (5 bases). Between the trimmed V and J ends, which lost 3 bases and 8 bases, there was a span of 17 bases. Per the germline V gene, CDR1 is LNHDA and CDR2 is SQIVND (reference sequence). This CDR3 has 15 amino acids. In DNA form, the CDR3 reads TGTGCCAGTAGTATTCGGGCAGGGAAAGTTGATGAGCAGTTCTTC. Translated: CASSIRAGKVDEQFF.

The chain employs TRBV7-8 and TRBJ1-1, with a weak D call TRBD1 (6 bases). Deletions cut 1 base from V and 9 bases from J, with 15 bases between. The CDR3 runs to 14 residues. Germline assignment: CDR1 SGHVS and CDR2 FQNEAQ. This CDR3 is CASSLDPAGAKAFF. CDR3 nucleotide sequence: TGTGCCAGCAGCTTAGATCCAGCGGGGGCAAAAGCTTTCTTT. Combining the CDR3 with reference TRBV7-8 and TRBJ1-1 gives the whole variable domain GAGVSQSPRYKVAKRGQDVALRCDPISGHVSLFWYQQALGQGPEFLTYFQNEAQLDKSGLPSDRFFAERPEGSVSTLKIQRTQQEDSAVYLCASSLDPAGAKAFFGQGTRLTVV.

The chain has TRBV15 and TRBJ2-1; 7 bases align to TRBD1. Germline V lookup: CDR1 LNHNV, CDR2 YYDKDF (reference sequence). The ends lost 0 bases at V and 4 bases at J; junction bases unmatched: 3. The CDR3 is 15 amino acids. DNA of the CDR3: TGTGCCACCAGCAGAGATATCAGGGGGTACAATGAGCAGTTCTTC. It is translated as CATSRDIRGYNEQFF.

This chain connects TRBV7-2 to TRBJ2-3, with D maybe TRBD2 (6 bases). The CDR3 spans 15 residues. V gave up 6 bases and J gave up 5 bases, with 18 bases separating them. Germline V gene sequence: CDR1 SGHTA, CDR2 FQGNSA. The chain's CDR3 is CASRRRGIGGDTQYF. The CDR3 bases are TGTGCCAGCAGGAGGCGGGGCATCGGGGGAGATACGCAGTATTTT.

This sequence joins TRBV29-1 and TRBJ1-1; D perhaps matches TRBD1 (5 bases). In germline, CDR1 is SQVTM, CDR2 ANQGSEA. The CDR3 is made up of 15 amino acids. V was shortened by 6 bases and J by 1 base, with 18 bases between the two germline ends. The CDR3 coding sequence is TGCAGCGTGACTAGGGCGGGGCCCGAGAACACTGAAGCTTTCTTT. Translating gives CSVTRAGPENTEAFF.

The gene calls are TRBV9 and TRBJ1-1; 9 bases are shared with TRBD1. This CDR3 has 14 amino acids. Trimming cost V 1 base and J 10 bases; bases outside gene matches: 8. Germline CDR1 reads SGDLS; CDR2 reads YYNGEE. The CDR3 spells CASSVLGQGGSAFF. DNA of the CDR3: TGTGCCAGCAGCGTATTGGGACAGGGAGGATCAGCTTTCTTT.

The V call is TRBV7-9, the J call TRBJ2-4; 9 positions match TRBD1. V was clipped by 6 bases and J by 3 bases; unmatched bases: 6. From germline, CDR1 is SEHNR and CDR2 FQNEAQ (reference sequence). The CDR3 is made up of 15 amino acids. CDR3 sequence (DNA): TGTGCCAGCAGGTTACAGACAGGGGGCAAAAACATTCAGTACTTC. Translating gives CASRLQTGGKNIQYF.

This clone came up once. The chain is built from TRBV27 and TRBJ2-7; 10 bases fit TRBD2. CDR3 size: 14 residues. The V segment lost 3 bases and the J segment 3 bases; nucleotides outside the gene matches: 2. Per the germline V gene, CDR1 is MNHEY and CDR2 is SMNVEV (reference sequence). CDR3 DNA: TGTGCCAGCAGTTTTAAGCGGGAGGGCTACGAGCAGTACTTC. This gives the protein CASSFKREGYEQYF.

The gene calls are TRBV5-6 and TRBJ2-1, with 8 bases aligning to TRBD2. CDR1 and CDR2 from the germline V gene are SGHDT and YYEEEE. The CDR3 totals 15 residues. The V gene end was trimmed by 3 bases and the J gene end by 6 bases; junction bases not matched to a gene: 8. The CDR3 DNA follows: TGTGCCAGCAGCTGGGCCGGACTAGCATTCAATGAGCAGTTCTTC. Translated: CASSWAGLAFNEQFF.

This clone was seen more than once but under ten times. The rearrangement links TRBV29-1 to TRBJ1-1; no clear D. CDR1 and CDR2 (germline): SQVTM, ANQGSEA. Trimming cost V 4 bases and J 0 bases, with 15 bases left between them. This CDR3 comprises 15 residues. The CDR3 DNA follows: TGCAGCGTTGGAGAGATGCTGGCCATGAACACTGAAGCTTTCTTT. Protein product: CSVGEMLAMNTEAFF.

J is TRBJ1-4 and V is TRBV28, with 9 positions matching TRBD1. V trimming: 7 bases; J trimming: 8 bases; junction bases outside the gene matches: 11. Germline assignment: CDR1 MDHEN and CDR2 SYDVKM. CDR3 size: 15 residues. CDR3 nucleotides: TGTGCCAGCACCCCCCTGGACAGGGGACACGAAAAACTGTTTTTT. Translating gives CASTPLDRGHEKLFF.

The rearrangement links TRBV6-1 to TRBJ2-5, with 8 positions matching TRBD1. The CDR3 contains 16 residues. Trimming took 4 bases from V and 5 from J; bases not matched to a gene: 12. Germline V gene lookup returns CDR1 MNHNS and CDR2 SASEGT. The CDR3 sequence: CASSVSGGTGGETQYF. CDR3 nucleotides: TGTGCCAGCAGTGTCTCTGGTGGGACAGGTGGGGAGACCCAGTACTTC.